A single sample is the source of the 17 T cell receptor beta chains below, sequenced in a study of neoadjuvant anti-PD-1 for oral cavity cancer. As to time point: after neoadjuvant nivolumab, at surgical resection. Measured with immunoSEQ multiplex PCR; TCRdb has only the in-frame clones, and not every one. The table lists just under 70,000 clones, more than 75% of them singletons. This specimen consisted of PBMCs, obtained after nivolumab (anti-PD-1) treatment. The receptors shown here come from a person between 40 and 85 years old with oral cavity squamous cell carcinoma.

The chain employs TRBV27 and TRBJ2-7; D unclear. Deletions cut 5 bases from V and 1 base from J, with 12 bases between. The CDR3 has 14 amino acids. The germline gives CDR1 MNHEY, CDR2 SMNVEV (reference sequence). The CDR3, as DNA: TGTGCCAGCAGTACGCAGACTGATTCCTACGAGCAGTACTTC. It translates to CASSTQTDSYEQYF.

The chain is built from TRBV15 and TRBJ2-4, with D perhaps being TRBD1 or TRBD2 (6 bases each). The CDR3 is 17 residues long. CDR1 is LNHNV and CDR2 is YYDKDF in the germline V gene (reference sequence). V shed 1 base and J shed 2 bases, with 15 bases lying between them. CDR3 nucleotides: TGTGCCACCAGCAGAGGGGATGCGGGACAACCCAAAAACATTCAGTACTTC. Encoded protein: CATSRGDAGQPKNIQYF.

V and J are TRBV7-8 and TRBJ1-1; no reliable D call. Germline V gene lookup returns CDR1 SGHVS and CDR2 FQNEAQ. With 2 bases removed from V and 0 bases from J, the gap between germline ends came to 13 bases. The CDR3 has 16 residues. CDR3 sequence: CASSLTPAEMNTEAFF. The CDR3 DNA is TGTGCCAGCAGCTTAACCCCGGCGGAGATGAACACTGAAGCTTTCTTT.

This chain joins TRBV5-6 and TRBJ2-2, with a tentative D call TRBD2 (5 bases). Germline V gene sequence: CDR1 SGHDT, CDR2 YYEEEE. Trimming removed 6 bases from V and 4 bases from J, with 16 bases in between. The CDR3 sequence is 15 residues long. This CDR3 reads CASTPGPGSTGELFF. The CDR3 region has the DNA TGTGCCAGCACCCCCGGCCCGGGATCCACCGGGGAGCTGTTTTTT.

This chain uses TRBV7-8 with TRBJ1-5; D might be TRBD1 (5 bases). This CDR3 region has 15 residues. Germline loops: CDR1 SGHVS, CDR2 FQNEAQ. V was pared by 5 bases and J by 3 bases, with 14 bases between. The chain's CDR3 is CASSTYQGPNQPQHF. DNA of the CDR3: TGTGCCAGCAGCACCTATCAGGGTCCCAATCAGCCCCAGCATTTT.

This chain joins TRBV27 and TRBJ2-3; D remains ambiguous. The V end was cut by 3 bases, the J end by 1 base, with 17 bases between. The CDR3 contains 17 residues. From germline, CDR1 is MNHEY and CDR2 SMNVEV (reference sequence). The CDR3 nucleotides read TGTGCCAGCAGTTTTTCGTCTCCAGGTCTCGGCACAGATACGCAGTATTTT. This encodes CASSFSSPGLGTDTQYF.

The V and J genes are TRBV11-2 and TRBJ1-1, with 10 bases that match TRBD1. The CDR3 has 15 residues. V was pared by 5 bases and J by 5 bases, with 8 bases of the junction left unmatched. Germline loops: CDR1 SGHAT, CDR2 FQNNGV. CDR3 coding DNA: TGTGCCAGCAGCACAGAGGGACAGGGGTGGACTGAAGCTTTCTTT. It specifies CASSTEGQGWTEAFF.

This chain's CDR3 is CASSSFTSGRWNEQFF. The CDR3 coding sequence is TGTGCCAGCAGCTCCTTCACTAGCGGGAGGTGGAATGAGCAGTTCTTC. V is TRBV11-2 and J is TRBJ2-1, with TRBD2 matching 12 bases. Germline V gene lookup returns CDR1 SGHAT and CDR2 FQNNGV. The junction had 8 bases not matched to a gene; V was cut back by 4 bases and J by 7 bases. This CDR3 is 16 amino acids long.

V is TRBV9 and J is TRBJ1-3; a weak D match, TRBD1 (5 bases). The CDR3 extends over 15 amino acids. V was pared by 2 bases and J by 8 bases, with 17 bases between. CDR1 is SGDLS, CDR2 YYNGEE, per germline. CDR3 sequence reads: CASSVLAGVQDTIYF. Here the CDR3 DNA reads TGTGCCAGCAGCGTCCTCGCGGGGGTTCAGGACACCATATATTTT.

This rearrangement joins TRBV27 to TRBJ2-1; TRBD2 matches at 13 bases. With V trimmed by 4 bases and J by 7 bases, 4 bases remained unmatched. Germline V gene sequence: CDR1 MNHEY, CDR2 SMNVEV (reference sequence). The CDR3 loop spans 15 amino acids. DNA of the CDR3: TGTGCCAGCAGTTCCGGACTAGCGGGAGTGAATGAGCAGTTCTTC. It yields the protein CASSSGLAGVNEQFF.

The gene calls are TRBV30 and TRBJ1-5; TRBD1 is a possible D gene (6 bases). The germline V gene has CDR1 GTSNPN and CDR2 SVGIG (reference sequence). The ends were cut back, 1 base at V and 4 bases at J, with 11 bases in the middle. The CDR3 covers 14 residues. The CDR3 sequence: CAWSEGQPNQPQHF. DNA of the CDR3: TGTGCCTGGAGTGAAGGACAGCCGAATCAGCCCCAGCATTTT.

CDR3 residues: CSVDGRAEQFF. The CDR3 nucleotides are TGCAGCGTTGACGGCCGGGCGGAGCAGTTCTTC. The chain links TRBV29-1 to TRBJ2-1; D ambiguous. Germline values: CDR1 SQVTM, CDR2 ANQGSEA. CDR3 size: 11 residues. V shed 3 bases and J shed 10 bases, with 10 bases lying between them.

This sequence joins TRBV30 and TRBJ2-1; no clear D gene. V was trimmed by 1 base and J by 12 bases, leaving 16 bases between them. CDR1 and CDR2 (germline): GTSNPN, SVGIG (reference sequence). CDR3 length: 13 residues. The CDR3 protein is CAWSGRSSFLQFF. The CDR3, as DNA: TGTGCCTGGAGTGGGCGGAGTTCGTTTCTGCAGTTCTTC.

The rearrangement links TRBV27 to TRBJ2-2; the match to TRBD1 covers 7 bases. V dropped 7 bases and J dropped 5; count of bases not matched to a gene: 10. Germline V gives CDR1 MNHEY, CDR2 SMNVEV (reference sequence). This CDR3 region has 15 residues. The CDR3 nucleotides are TGTGCCAGCACACTGACAGGGATGTCAACCGGGGAGCTGTTTTTT. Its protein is CASTLTGMSTGELFF.

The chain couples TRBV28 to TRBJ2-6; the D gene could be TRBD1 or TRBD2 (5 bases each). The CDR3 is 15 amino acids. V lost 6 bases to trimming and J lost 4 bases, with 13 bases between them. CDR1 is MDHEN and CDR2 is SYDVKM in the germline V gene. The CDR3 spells CASSRAWDGANVLTF. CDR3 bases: TGTGCCAGCAGCCGCGCGTGGGACGGGGCCAACGTCCTGACTTTC.

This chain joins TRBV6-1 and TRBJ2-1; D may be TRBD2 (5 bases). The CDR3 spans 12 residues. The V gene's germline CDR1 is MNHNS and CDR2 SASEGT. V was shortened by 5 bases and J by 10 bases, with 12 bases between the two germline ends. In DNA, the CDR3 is TGTGCCAGCAGTAGACTAAGCGGAGAGCAGTTCTTC. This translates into CASSRLSGEQFF.

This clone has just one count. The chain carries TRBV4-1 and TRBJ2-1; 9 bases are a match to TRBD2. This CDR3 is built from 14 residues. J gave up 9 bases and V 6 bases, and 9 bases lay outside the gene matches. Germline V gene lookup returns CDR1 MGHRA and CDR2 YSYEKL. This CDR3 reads CASRGLAGRSEQFF. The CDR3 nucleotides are TGCGCCAGCAGAGGGCTAGCGGGAAGAAGTGAGCAGTTCTTC.